What follows are 28 T cell receptor beta chains derived from one specimen sequenced in a study of blood T cell repertoires in COVID-19. This table comes from immunoSEQ multiplex PCR, and its TCRdb copy is limited to in-frame clones, with some not included. The sample carries some 150,000 clones, roughly 89% recorded once. Sequencing was carried out using peripheral blood. These receptors all come from a middle-aged woman with acute or convalescent COVID-19.

This sequence joins TRBV7-8 and TRBJ2-5, with 8 bases lining up with TRBD2. The germline V gene encodes CDR1 SGHVS and CDR2 FQNEAQ. The V segment lost 2 bases and the J segment 2 bases; nucleotides outside the gene matches: 7. The CDR3 has 16 residues. The DNA of the CDR3 is TGTGCCAGCAGCTTATTCTCTCGCGGGGGGCAAGAGACCCAGTACTTC. Translated: CASSLFSRGGQETQYF.

The chain is built from TRBV6-6 and TRBJ2-3; 10 bases agree with TRBD2. V shed 4 bases, J shed 3 bases, and the junction held 7 bases outside the gene matches. This CDR3 is 16 amino acids long. Germline CDR1 and CDR2: MNHNY and SVGAGI (reference sequence). The CDR3 nucleotides are TGTGCCAGCAGTTGGGCTAGCGGGAGCTGGACAGATACGCAGTATTTT. This sequence encodes CASSWASGSWTDTQYF.

The genes are TRBV5-1 and TRBJ1-4; 7 bases line up with TRBD1. CDR3 length: 16 amino acids. The germline V gene encodes CDR1 SGHRS and CDR2 YFSETQ. With 1 base clipped from V and 3 bases from J, the junction kept 6 bases outside the gene matches. The CDR3 loop is CASSLNGDSPNEKLFF. The CDR3 DNA follows: TGCGCCAGCAGCTTGAATGGGGACAGCCCTAATGAAAAACTGTTTTTT.

The chain has TRBV28 and TRBJ1-5; the D is unclear. CDR3 length: 12 residues. Germline V gene lookup returns CDR1 MDHEN and CDR2 SYDVKM. V was pared by 6 bases and J by 7 bases, with 10 bases between. DNA for the CDR3: TGTGCCAGCAGCAGAATGGTCCAGCCCCAGCATTTT. Translating gives CASSRMVQPQHF.

This chain connects TRBV10-3 to TRBJ2-7; 9 bases are shared with TRBD1. Germline V gene sequence: CDR1 ENHRY, CDR2 SYGVKD. V dropped 7 bases and J dropped 0; count of bases not matched to a gene: 1. This CDR3 is 13 amino acids long. As DNA, the CDR3 is TGTGCCATCAAGGGACAGGGCTCCTACGAGCAGTACTTC. As protein: CAIKGQGSYEQYF.

V is TRBV21-1 and J is TRBJ2-3; the table's TRBD2 call for D was not verified on the DNA. TRBV21-1 is an annotated pseudogene. This CDR3 region has 16 residues. The CDR3 nucleotides are TGTGCCAGCAGCACTGCTAGCGGATGGAGCACAGATACGCAGTATTTT. Translating it yields CASSTASGWSTDTQYF.

A remark on this clone: The CDR3 carries no conserved terminal phenylalanine or tryptophan, so it likely arises from a read error. It is unclear where the CDR3 begins or ends on the DNA, so no DNA is shown, and the CDR3 is as TCRdb lists it. The J gene is TRBJ2-7, the V gene TRBV21-1; TRBD1 is the table's D call, not checked against the DNA. TRBV21-1 is flagged as a pseudogene. The CDR3 adds up to 11 amino acids, both ends counted. Here the CDR3 reads CASSTQGQWGP.

This clone has only one observation. The J gene is TRBJ2-1, the V gene TRBV27; TRBD2 agrees at 10 bases. CDR1 is MNHEY and CDR2 is SMNVEV in the germline V gene (reference sequence). The CDR3 runs to 15 residues. The trim removed 6 bases at V and 10 bases at J, leaving 12 bases unmatched. CDR3 bases: TGTGCCAGCAGCTTTAGCGGGAGGCCAAGGGAGGAGCAGTTCTTC. This gives the protein CASSFSGRPREEQFF.

This clone was recorded once. This chain connects TRBV7-2 to TRBJ2-7; TRBD1 matches 8 bases. The CDR3 runs to 15 residues. Germline assignment: CDR1 SGHTA and CDR2 FQGNSA. The V gene end was trimmed by 5 bases and the J gene end by 1 base; junction bases not matched to a gene: 7. The CDR3 loop is CASSPQGQGSYEQYF. DNA for the CDR3: TGTGCCAGCAGCCCCCAAGGACAGGGTTCCTACGAGCAGTACTTC.

The chain couples TRBV4-3 to TRBJ1-6; D is unresolved. There are 14 residues in the CDR3. Trimming took off 0 bases at V and 7 bases at J, with 7 bases between the two ends. The germline V gene encodes CDR1 LGHNA and CDR2 YSLEER. CDR3 coding DNA: TGCGCCAGCAGCCAAGATCGGAGGAATTCACCCCTCCACTTT. Its protein product is CASSQDRRNSPLHF.

The chain recombines TRBV14 with TRBJ1-2; D is undetermined. Germline V CDR1 and CDR2: SGHDN, FVKESK. V lost 4 bases and J 4 bases, leaving 13 bases between the germline ends. The CDR3 has 14 amino acids. CDR3 coding DNA: TGTGCCAGCAGCCGGGCCGCTTCCTCCTATGGCTACACCTTC. Protein: CASSRAASSYGYTF.

This clone occurred once. The V gene is TRBV7-2, the J gene TRBJ2-5; 7 nucleotides agree with TRBD2. V shed 1 base and J 5 bases; nucleotides not matched to a gene: 4. Germline lookup yields CDR1 SGHTA and CDR2 FQGNSA. CDR3 length equals 14 residues. CDR3 DNA sequence: TGTGCCAGCAGCTTAGGAGCGGGATATGAGACCCAGTACTTC. This sequence encodes CASSLGAGYETQYF.

V gene TRBV29-1 combines with J gene TRBJ1-2, with a possible D match to TRBD1 (5 bases). Trimming removed 7 bases from V and 9 bases from J, with 18 bases in between. The CDR3 is 12 residues long. The germline CDR1 and CDR2 sequences are SQVTM and ANQGSEA. The DNA for the CDR3 is TGCAGCGCCGGCCAGGGAACGGAAAGCTACACCTTC. Protein product: CSAGQGTESYTF.

This chain joins TRBV2 and TRBJ2-3, with 7 bases matching TRBD1. J was trimmed by 3 bases and V by 4 bases; bases with no gene match: 4. The CDR3 is made up of 14 amino acids. Looked up from germline, CDR1 is SNHLY and CDR2 is FYNNEI. CDR3 coding DNA: TGTGCCAGCAGTGTTTACAGGGGAACAGATACGCAGTATTTT. Translation gives CASSVYRGTDTQYF.

The chain has TRBV5-1 and TRBJ2-2, with 10 bases that match TRBD2. The CDR3 loop spans 16 amino acids. Unmatched junction bases numbered 6, after V lost 3 bases and J lost 4 bases. Germline values: CDR1 SGHRS, CDR2 YFSETQ. CDR3: CASSSGLAVITGELFF. CDR3 DNA: TGCGCCAGCAGCTCCGGACTAGCGGTGATCACCGGGGAGCTGTTTTTT.

The gene calls are TRBV10-3 and TRBJ2-7; TRBD2 agrees at 7 bases. The V and J ends lost 4 bases and 5 bases, in that order; junction bases with no gene match: 8. The V gene's germline CDR1 is ENHRY and CDR2 SYGVKD. The CDR3 spans 14 residues. This chain's CDR3 is CAISGGRSGHEQYF. The CDR3 nucleotides are TGTGCCATCAGTGGCGGGAGATCTGGGCACGAGCAGTACTTC.

This clone was counted a single time. The chain recombines TRBV7-3 with TRBJ2-2; 12 bases agree with TRBD2. The CDR3 runs to 17 residues. Germline V lookup: CDR1 SGHTA, CDR2 FQGTGA. Trimming cost V 3 bases and J 3 bases; bases outside gene matches: 5. The DNA of the CDR3 is TGTGCCAGCAGCTTTCTAGCGGGAGGGCGGGACACCGGGGAGCTGTTTTTT. Translation: CASSFLAGGRDTGELFF. Full variable domain (outside the CDR3, taken from reference TRBV7-3 and TRBJ2-2): GAGVSQTPSNKVTEKGKYVELRCDPISGHTALYWYRQSLGQGPEFLIYFQGTGAADDSGLPNDRFFAVRPEGSVSTLKIQRTERGDSAVYLCASSFLAGGRDTGELFFGEGSRLTVL.

The V call is TRBV4-1, the J call TRBJ1-6; 7 nucleotides agree with TRBD1. CDR1 and CDR2 (germline): MGHRA, YSYEKL. V lost 0 bases and J lost 7; bases outside the gene matches: 6. This CDR3 has 16 amino acids. In DNA form, the CDR3 reads TGCGCCAGCAGCCAAGATGGGGGACAGTACAATTCACCCCTCCACTTT. This gives the protein CASSQDGGQYNSPLHF.

The rearrangement uses TRBV4-3 and TRBJ2-4; 7 bases map to TRBD2. V gave up 2 bases and J gave up 0 bases; unmatched junction bases: 16. The CDR3 length is 20 residues. Germline loops: CDR1 LGHNA, CDR2 YSLEER. In nucleotides, the CDR3 is TGCGCCAGCAGCCAACACCGGGACTATGGTTCAACCAAAGCCAAAAACATTCAGTACTTC. Residues: CASSQHRDYGSTKAKNIQYF.

The chain uses TRBV6-1 and TRBJ2-7; 9 bases agree with TRBD2. Germline V gene sequence: CDR1 MNHNS, CDR2 SASEGT. The CDR3 has 14 amino acids. V lost 3 bases, J lost 5 bases, and 5 bases stayed unmatched. The chain's CDR3 is CASSEAGGFHEQYF. In DNA form, the CDR3 reads TGTGCCAGCAGTGAGGCGGGAGGGTTCCACGAGCAGTACTTC.

The rearrangement joins TRBV3-1 (or the pseudogene TRBV3-2) to TRBJ1-6; 8 bases agree with TRBD1. The CDR3 consists of 14 residues. V lost 4 bases and J lost 6; bases outside the gene matches: 2. CDR1 LGHDT and CDR2 YNNKEL come from the germline V gene (reference sequence). The CDR3: CASSPQGANSPLHF. The CDR3 nucleotides are TGTGCCAGCAGCCCCCAGGGGGCTAATTCACCCCTCCACTTT.

This clone was detected a few times. This chain's CDR3 is CASSPLSSYNEQFF. DNA for the CDR3: TGCGCCAGCAGCCCCTTGAGCTCCTACAATGAGCAGTTCTTC. This chain connects TRBV5-1 to TRBJ2-1; D is uncertain. V dropped 4 bases and J dropped 0 bases, with 8 bases sitting between them. The CDR3 runs to 14 residues. CDR1 and CDR2 from the germline V gene are SGHRS and YFSETQ.

The table lists this clone with a few counts. V is TRBV6-4 and J is TRBJ2-1; 9 nucleotides agree with TRBD1. CDR1 is MRHNA and CDR2 is SNTAGT in the germline V gene. Trimming took 3 bases from V and 2 from J; bases not matched to a gene: 2. CDR3 size: 15 residues. This CDR3 is CASSEGQGPYNEQFF. The CDR3 DNA reads TGTGCCAGCAGTGAGGGACAGGGACCCTACAATGAGCAGTTCTTC.

This chain joins TRBV27 and TRBJ1-2; 7 positions match TRBD1. The CDR3 has 13 residues. CDR1 and CDR2 (germline): MNHEY, SMNVEV (reference sequence). Trimming removed 6 bases from V and 7 bases from J; junction bases left unmatched: 8. The CDR3 is CASSRDSRRGYTF. CDR3 nucleotides: TGTGCCAGCAGCAGGGACAGCAGACGTGGCTACACCTTC.

The chain employs TRBV9 and TRBJ2-3; D unresolved. The CDR3 consists of 13 residues. Germline CDR1 SGDLS, CDR2 YYNGEE. Trimming removed 2 bases from V and 2 bases from J, with 6 bases in between. The CDR3 nucleotides are TGTGCCAGCAGCGTGGGCACCACAGATACGCAGTATTTT. Translated: CASSVGTTDTQYF.

In this sample, this clone turned up a few times. Within the sample, other DNA sequences also encode this same CDR3. The chain recombines TRBV27 with TRBJ1-1, with TRBD1 as a possible D gene (6 bases). Trimming removed 2 bases from V and 1 base from J, with 8 bases in between. The CDR3 loop spans 14 amino acids. In germline, CDR1 is MNHEY, CDR2 SMNVEV (reference sequence). Written as DNA, the CDR3 is TGTGCCAGCAGTTTAAACAGGGCGAACACTGAAGCTTTCTTT. Translation: CASSLNRANTEAFF.

The rearrangement uses TRBV7-8 and TRBJ1-1, with 7 bases lining up with TRBD1. The CDR3 runs to 15 residues. Germline trimming cut 5 bases from V and 0 bases from J; bases unmatched to any gene: 6. Per the germline V gene, CDR1 is SGHVS and CDR2 is FQNEAQ. The CDR3 nucleotides read TGTGCCAGCAGCAACGACAGGGTTGTGAACACTGAAGCTTTCTTT. Translation: CASSNDRVVNTEAFF.

This chain uses TRBV7-9 with TRBJ1-2; D gene uncertain. This CDR3 region has 14 residues. Trimming removed 1 base from V and 4 bases from J, with 10 bases in between. Germline V gives CDR1 SEHNR, CDR2 FQNEAQ (reference sequence). The CDR3 DNA is TGTGCCAGCAGCTTAGAGGGCGGGCCCTATGGCTACACCTTC. Its protein product is CASSLEGGPYGYTF.